This T cell receptor (beta chain) emerged from a study of blood T cell repertoires in COVID-19. Study information: The United States, Italy and Spain provided the acute and convalescent COVID-19 samples.

The assay was immunoSEQ multiplex PCR, and TCRdb's table has in-frame clones only and misses some. The profile shows about 360,000 clones, around 87% of them singletons. Assignments of participants to cohorts depended upon their own reported clinical history. In Cohort 3, a recovered donor had either two negative PCRs, clearance, or symptom resolution. The V and J ends lost 1 base and 3 bases, in that order; junction bases with no gene match: 2. Per germline, CDR1 MNHNS and CDR2 SASEGT. The CDR3 has 15 residues. This chain connects TRBV6-1 to TRBJ1-5, with 8 bases that match TRBD1. Sequenced: PBMCs or T cells enriched from blood (not recorded which). This clonotype was sampled from a man aged 25-45 years who had recovered from COVID-19. CDR3 nucleotide sequence: TGTGCCAGCAGTGAAGTACAGGGGGACAATCAGCCCCAGCATTTT. It specifies CASSEVQGDNQPQHF.